A single sample gave rise to the 28 T cell receptor beta chains below, sequenced in a study of cytomegalovirus exposure and HLA in healthy donors. Researchers ran the PCR with 60 Vbeta and 13 Jbeta primers. Produced via immunoSEQ multiplex PCR; TCRdb's table is partial and in-frame only. The top ten hold approximately 1% of the sample, which has about 190,000 clones, 65% to 80% seen once. Sequenced input: PBMCs. All receptors come from a woman aged 40 to 50 in good health and CMV-seronegative.

V is TRBV30 and J is TRBJ2-2, with D perhaps matching TRBD1 (6 bases). Per germline, CDR1 GTSNPN and CDR2 SVGIG (reference sequence). The CDR3 totals 14 residues. The V and J ends lost 3 bases and 6 bases respectively, with 14 bases between them. The CDR3 loop is CAWSEGVGPGELFF. CDR3 DNA: TGTGCCTGGAGCGAGGGGGTCGGCCCCGGGGAGCTGTTTTTT.

This chain connects TRBV5-1 to TRBJ2-3, with D maybe TRBD2 (6 bases). The V gene lost 3 bases and the J gene lost 0 bases, with 11 bases spanning the gap. This CDR3 is built from 15 residues. Per the germline V gene, CDR1 is SGHRS and CDR2 is YFSETQ. CDR3 protein: CASSSTSLSTDTQYF. CDR3 sequence (DNA): TGCGCCAGCAGCTCGACTAGTCTCAGCACAGATACGCAGTATTTT.

This chain connects TRBV28 to TRBJ2-1; TRBD2 might be the D (6 bases). Trimming took off 8 bases at V and 6 bases at J, with 14 bases between the two ends. Germline-derived CDR1 and CDR2 are MDHEN and SYDVKM. This CDR3 region has 13 residues. CDR3 amino acids: CASRPGVSNEQFF. CDR3 in DNA: TGTGCCAGCCGGCCGGGAGTAAGCAATGAGCAGTTCTTC. The full variable domain, completed using reference TRBV28 and TRBJ2-1, is DVKVTQSSRYLVKRTGEKVFLECVQDMDHENMFWYRQDPGLGLRLIYFSYDVKMKEKGDIPEGYSVSREKKERFSLILESASTNQTSMYLCASRPGVSNEQFFGPGTRLTVL.

In its sample, this clone was seen a few times. This rearrangement joins TRBV9 to TRBJ2-7, with a tentative D call TRBD2 (6 bases). This CDR3 contains 14 residues. Germline assignment: CDR1 SGDLS and CDR2 YYNGEE. Trimming cost V 4 bases and J 3 bases, with 14 bases left between them. The CDR3 DNA reads TGTGCCAGCAGCCCGCCGGGACTGAACTACGAGCAGTACGTC. Translation: CASSPPGLNYEQYV.

CDR3 nucleotide sequence: TGTGCCAGCAGTCCCGGTATGAGCTCCTACAATGAGCAGTTCTTC. Translated, it gives CASSPGMSSYNEQFF. V is TRBV6-5 and J is TRBJ2-1; D not certain. Trimming stripped 5 bases from V and 0 bases from J, with 11 bases between. The germline V gene encodes CDR1 MNHEY and CDR2 SVGAGI. CDR3 length: 15 residues.

The rearrangement uses TRBV7-9 and TRBJ1-2; 7 bases map to TRBD1. Unmatched junction bases numbered 2, after V lost 4 bases and J lost 3 bases. Germline loops: CDR1 SEHNR, CDR2 FQNEAQ (reference sequence). This CDR3 has 13 amino acids. DNA of the CDR3: TGTGCCAGCAGCTCGGGACAGCACTATGGCTACACCTTC. Translation: CASSSGQHYGYTF.

This clone was detected only a few times. V gene TRBV7-9 combines with J gene TRBJ2-1; 9 bases are a match to TRBD2. The CDR3 has 19 amino acids. The J segment lost 1 base and the V segment lost 3 bases, leaving 13 bases of the junction unmatched. Germline values: CDR1 SEHNR, CDR2 FQNEAQ (reference sequence). The CDR3 spells CASSFSGWLAGTSYNEQFF. CDR3 bases: TGTGCCAGCAGCTTTAGTGGTTGGCTAGCGGGGACTTCCTACAATGAGCAGTTCTTC.

The chain carries TRBV5-1 and TRBJ2-1; TRBD1 might be the D (6 bases). V was shortened by 4 bases and J by 11 bases, with 19 bases between the two germline ends. The CDR3 extends over 14 amino acids. Germline CDR1 and CDR2: SGHRS and YFSETQ. The CDR3 nucleotides are TGCGCCAGCAGCGCCCGACAGGATCCTCCCCAGCAGTTCTTC. It is translated as CASSARQDPPQQFF.

The chain couples TRBV27 to TRBJ1-5, with 9 bases lining up with TRBD1. CDR3 length: 15 amino acids. The V and J ends lost 2 bases and 5 bases, in that order; junction bases with no gene match: 4. From germline, CDR1 is MNHEY and CDR2 SMNVEV (reference sequence). This chain's CDR3 is CASSLNRGPHQPQHF. In DNA form, the CDR3 reads TGTGCCAGCAGTTTAAACAGGGGGCCTCATCAGCCCCAGCATTTT.

This chain uses TRBV6-1 with TRBJ1-1; weak D call: TRBD1 (5 bases). The V end lost 3 bases, the J end lost 5 bases, and 10 bases lay between the germline ends. Looked up from germline, CDR1 is MNHNS and CDR2 is SASEGT. The CDR3 runs 13 residues. CDR3 region: CASSDREGTEAFF. The CDR3 region has the DNA TGTGCCAGCAGTGACAGGGAAGGGACTGAAGCTTTCTTT.

This sequence joins TRBV6-6 and TRBJ2-3; a weak D match, TRBD2 (6 bases). From germline, CDR1 is MNHNY and CDR2 SVGAGI (reference sequence). V lost 5 bases to trimming and J lost 1 base, with 16 bases between them. CDR3 length equals 16 residues. The CDR3 sequence: CASSALGRSGTDTQYF. In DNA, the CDR3 is TGTGCCAGCAGTGCCCTAGGGAGGAGCGGCACAGATACGCAGTATTTT.

The chain has TRBV6-5 and TRBJ2-5, with no clear D. This CDR3 is built from 15 residues. From germline, CDR1 is MNHEY and CDR2 SVGAGI. V was clipped by 0 bases and J by 1 base, with 9 bases between them. The CDR3 loop is CASSYSRIGQETQYF. The CDR3 DNA reads TGTGCCAGCAGTTACTCGAGAATCGGCCAAGAGACCCAGTACTTC.

The gene calls are TRBV5-1 and TRBJ1-2; D gene unclear. V lost 4 bases, J lost 8 bases, and 15 bases lay in between. Germline assignment: CDR1 SGHRS and CDR2 YFSETQ. The CDR3 covers 13 residues. CDR3 DNA sequence: TGCGCCAGCAGCGCCGGGAGGGAACGCGGCTACACCTTC. Protein: CASSAGRERGYTF.

This sequence joins TRBV5-5 and TRBJ1-2, with no clear D. Germline-derived CDR1 and CDR2 are SGHKS and YYEKEE (reference sequence). This CDR3 comprises 13 residues. Trimming took 0 bases from V and 2 from J, leaving 5 bases between them. The CDR3 region has the DNA TGTGCCAGCAGCTTGGACCAGAACTATGGCTACACCTTC. Translation gives CASSLDQNYGYTF.

The genes are TRBV9 and TRBJ1-1; D might be TRBD1 (6 bases). This CDR3 region has 18 residues. Trimming stripped 3 bases from V and 1 base from J, with 22 bases between. Germline V gene sequence: CDR1 SGDLS, CDR2 YYNGEE. CDR3 bases: TGTGCCAGCAGCGGCTCCCTAGGGGGGGGCCCTGGGAACACTGAAGCTTTCTTT. Translation gives CASSGSLGGGPGNTEAFF.

This clone was recorded once. This chain links TRBV2 with TRBJ2-1; TRBD1 matches 9 bases. This CDR3 region has 15 residues. CDR1 SNHLY and CDR2 FYNNEI come from the germline V gene. The junction had 4 bases not matched to a gene; V was cut back by 5 bases and J by 2 bases. Written as DNA, the CDR3 is TGTGCCAGCAGTCTGGACAGGGGCCCCTACAATGAGCAGTTCTTC. Protein sequence: CASSLDRGPYNEQFF.

This clone was counted between two and nine times. This chain uses TRBV5-6 with TRBJ1-2; no clear D gene. V was shortened by 4 bases and J by 7 bases, with 17 bases between the two germline ends. The CDR3 runs 14 residues. The germline gives CDR1 SGHDT, CDR2 YYEEEE. CDR3 nucleotide sequence: TGTGCCAGCAGCCCCGACTGGGGAGGCCGTGGCTACACCTTC. Protein product: CASSPDWGGRGYTF.

The chain employs TRBV7-9 and TRBJ2-7; the D gene is possibly TRBD2 (6 bases). Trimming took 1 base from V and 2 from J, leaving 15 bases between them. The CDR3 runs to 16 residues. Germline assignment: CDR1 SEHNR and CDR2 FQNEAQ (reference sequence). The CDR3 nucleotides are TGTGCCAGCAGCTTAGGGCATGGGGGGTCCACCTACGAGCAGTACTTC. Translating gives CASSLGHGGSTYEQYF.

A few counts support this clone. V and J are TRBV6-5 and TRBJ1-1; no reliable D call. From germline, CDR1 is MNHEY and CDR2 SVGAGI. CDR3 length: 14 residues. V was cut by 4 bases and J by 6 bases, with 15 bases left in between. The CDR3, as DNA: TGTGCCAGCAGTTCGAAGACGGGAAGGTCTGAAGCTTTCTTT. Translated: CASSSKTGRSEAFF.

V is TRBV16 and J is TRBJ1-5; D is ambiguous. Trimming shortened V by 4 bases and J by 7 bases, and 8 bases separated the two germline ends. The CDR3 is 12 amino acids. Germline V gene data show CDR1 as KGHSY and CDR2 as FQNENV. The CDR3 spells CASSREGQPQHF. The CDR3 DNA reads TGTGCCAGCAGCCGAGAGGGACAGCCCCAGCATTTT. The whole variable domain, filled in from reference TRBV16 and TRBJ1-5, reads GEEVAQTPKHLVRGEGQKAKLYCAPIKGHSYVFWYQQVLKNEFKFLISFQNENVFDETGMPKERFSAKCLPNSPCSLEIQATKLEDSAVYFCASSREGQPQHFGDGTRLSIL.

This rearrangement joins TRBV7-9 to TRBJ2-7, with D perhaps TRBD2 (6 bases). The CDR3 covers 12 residues. V dropped 5 bases and J dropped 7 bases, with 12 bases sitting between them. The V gene's germline CDR1 is SEHNR and CDR2 FQNEAQ (reference sequence). Here the CDR3 reads CASSPGLKEQYV. DNA for the CDR3: TGTGCCAGCAGCCCGGGACTGAAGGAGCAGTACGTC.

The CDR3 DNA reads as TGTGCCAGCAGCCCAGGGGCCACTGAAGCTTTCTTT. This translates into CASSPGATEAFF. The genes are TRBV7-9 and TRBJ1-1; maybe TRBD1 (6 bases). Trimming removed 5 bases from V and 4 bases from J, with 8 bases in between. This CDR3 comprises 12 residues. The germline V gene encodes CDR1 SEHNR and CDR2 FQNEAQ (reference sequence).

The V gene is TRBV18, the J gene TRBJ1-5, with TRBD1 identical over 8 bases. Germline CDR1 is KGHSH and CDR2 is LQKENI. V dropped 6 bases and J dropped 2; count of bases not matched to a gene: 12. There are 17 residues in the CDR3. The CDR3 DNA reads as TGTGCCAGCTCCCAAAACGACAGGGGCACCGGCAATCAGCCCCAGCATTTT. Translating it yields CASSQNDRGTGNQPQHF.

This sequence joins TRBV5-7 and TRBJ2-7; no definite D call. TRBV5-7 is sorted into the ORF group, with uncertain function. Trimming removed 0 bases at V and 7 bases at J, with 14 bases between. The CDR3 is made up of 14 amino acids. The CDR3 bases are TGTGCCAGCAGCTTGGCCCCATTCTCCCGGGAGCAGTACTTC. It is translated as CASSLAPFSREQYF.

The V and J genes are TRBV29-1 and TRBJ2-7; a possible D gene is TRBD2 (6 bases). Germline loops: CDR1 SQVTM, CDR2 ANQGSEA. This CDR3 comprises 14 residues. V lost 1 base and J lost 2, with 12 bases in between. CDR3 sequence: CSVEGGGGAYEQYF. CDR3 bases: TGCAGCGTTGAAGGGGGTGGAGGGGCCTACGAGCAGTACTTC.

In regard to this clone: The sample carries other DNA sequences with the same CDR3. DNA for the CDR3: TGCGCCAGCAGCTTGTCACTAGCGGGTGGAGATACGCAGTATTTT. Protein product: CASSLSLAGGDTQYF. The chain recombines TRBV5-1 with TRBJ2-3, with 9 bases that match TRBD2. The CDR3 has 15 residues. Trimming removed 1 base from V and 5 bases from J; junction bases left unmatched: 5. Per the germline V gene, CDR1 is SGHRS and CDR2 is YFSETQ.

The rearrangement joins TRBV7-2 to TRBJ1-5, with a possible D match to TRBD1 (5 bases). This CDR3 spans 14 amino acids. Trimming pared 5 bases from V and 1 base from J, leaving 9 bases between. Germline V gene sequence: CDR1 SGHTA, CDR2 FQGNSA. CDR3 loop: CASSPTVSNQPQHF. The CDR3, as DNA: TGTGCCAGCAGCCCGACAGTGAGCAATCAGCCCCAGCATTTT.

The chain has TRBV4-3 and TRBJ2-1, with D possibly being TRBD2 (5 bases). Germline CDR1 and CDR2: LGHNA and YSLEER. Trimming took off 1 base at V and 13 bases at J, with 17 bases between the two ends. The CDR3 is 14 amino acids. CDR3 in amino acids: CASSQVRSSLGQFF. DNA of the CDR3: TGCGCCAGCAGCCAAGTAAGGAGTTCACTAGGACAGTTCTTC.